This T cell receptor beta chain was found in a study of T cell changes during pregnancy in multiple sclerosis. Germline assignment: CDR1 LNHDA and CDR2 SQIVND (reference sequence). This CDR3 is built from 13 residues. V dropped 7 bases and J dropped 0 bases, with 7 bases sitting between them. Only in-frame clones appear in the TCRdb table, and some are missing; sequencing was by immunoSEQ multiplex PCR. The sample consists of tens of thousands of clones, around 92% of them appearing once. The material sequenced was peripheral blood, taken in the second trimester of pregnancy. This chain joins TRBV19 and TRBJ1-3; D ambiguous. The TCR was taken from a female donor in good health, enrolled as a control in a pregnancy study. The CDR3 DNA follows: TGTGCCAGTATAGCCTTCTCTGGAAACACCATATATTTT. Its protein product is CASIAFSGNTIYF.